The 30 T cell receptor beta chains below were found in one sample sequenced in a study of PD-1 blockade in classical Hodgkin lymphoma. Produced via immunoSEQ multiplex PCR; TCRdb's table is partial and in-frame only. In the table there are approximately 89,000 clones, over 70% of which are singletons. Every single patient, without exception, relapsed after autologous stem cell transplantation, and brentuximab vedotin exposure varied. Sequenced material: peripheral blood mononuclear cells (PBMCs), taken at baseline. These receptors were obtained from a human donor with classical Hodgkin lymphoma.

The rearrangement uses TRBV6-1 and TRBJ1-2, with D hard to call. This CDR3 spans 12 amino acids. In germline, CDR1 is MNHNS, CDR2 SASEGT. Trimming took off 0 bases at V and 4 bases at J, with 3 bases between the two ends. Here the CDR3 DNA reads TGTGCCAGCAGTGAAGCTAGCTATGGCTACACCTTC. As protein: CASSEASYGYTF.

The V gene is TRBV5-1, the J gene TRBJ2-5, with a possible D match to TRBD1 (7 bases). The CDR3 loop spans 14 amino acids. Germline CDR1 is SGHRS and CDR2 is YFSETQ. Trimming shortened V by 2 bases and J by 9 bases, and 17 bases separated the two germline ends. The CDR3 sequence is CASSLTGEDSAQYF. CDR3 DNA: TGCGCCAGCAGCTTAACAGGGGAGGATTCGGCCCAGTACTTC.

The chain uses TRBV6-5 and TRBJ2-3, with 9 bases aligning to TRBD2. CDR1 and CDR2 from the germline V gene are MNHEY and SVGAGI. The length of the CDR3 is 15 residues. J was trimmed by 7 bases and V by 6 bases; bases with no gene match: 11. The CDR3 nucleotides are TGTGCCAGCAGCCTGACTAGCGGAGGTGGTAATACGCAGTATTTT. Amino acids: CASSLTSGGGNTQYF.

This clone is a singleton in its sample. The chain has TRBV27 and TRBJ1-1; D is uncertain. V lost 1 base and J 1 base, leaving 10 bases between the germline ends. Germline assignment: CDR1 MNHEY and CDR2 SMNVEV (reference sequence). This CDR3 is built from 15 residues. The CDR3 loop reads CASSLWGSPNTEAFF. CDR3 in DNA: TGTGCCAGCAGTTTATGGGGTTCCCCGAACACTGAAGCTTTCTTT.

The chain recombines TRBV4-2 with TRBJ2-3, with 7 bases identical to TRBD2. Germline CDR1 LGHNA, CDR2 YNFKEQ. The V gene end was trimmed by 1 base and the J gene end by 3 bases; junction bases not matched to a gene: 16. This CDR3 region has 19 residues. The chain's CDR3 is CASSQAPNSLGAGTDTQYF. CDR3 nucleotide sequence: TGTGCCAGCAGCCAAGCCCCCAATTCACTCGGAGCGGGGACAGATACGCAGTATTTT.

The chain is built from TRBV11-2 and TRBJ2-1, with D perhaps TRBD2 (5 bases). The CDR3 spans 11 residues. Germline values: CDR1 SGHAT, CDR2 FQNNGV. V was cut by 2 bases and J by 10 bases, with 6 bases left in between. The CDR3: CASSLLAEQFF. CDR3 bases: TGTGCCAGCAGCTTATTAGCGGAGCAGTTCTTC.

The genes are TRBV9 and TRBJ2-7; 7 bases line up with TRBD2. V was clipped by 2 bases and J by 7 bases; unmatched bases: 9. The CDR3 is 14 residues long. The germline V gene encodes CDR1 SGDLS and CDR2 YYNGEE. CDR3 DNA sequence: TGTGCCAGCAGCGTTCGGGAGGCCCCTATGGAGCAGTACTTC. Protein: CASSVREAPMEQYF.

This sequence joins TRBV5-1 and TRBJ2-5; 7 bases align to TRBD1. The germline gives CDR1 SGHRS, CDR2 YFSETQ. V lost 0 bases, J lost 4 bases, and 9 bases stayed unmatched. CDR3 length: 16 amino acids. CDR3 in amino acids: CASSLGDSPLGETQYF. As DNA, the CDR3 is TGCGCCAGCAGCTTGGGGGACAGTCCCTTAGGAGAGACCCAGTACTTC.

The chain employs TRBV5-1 and TRBJ1-2, with D uncertain. This CDR3 is built from 13 residues. The V gene's germline CDR1 is SGHRS and CDR2 YFSETQ. Trimming took 5 bases from V and 4 from J, leaving 12 bases between them. DNA of the CDR3: TGCGCCAGCAGACCGACTGACTCCTATGGCTACACCTTC. Its translation is CASRPTDSYGYTF.

The chain couples TRBV5-1 to TRBJ2-5; TRBD1 is a possible D gene (6 bases). The CDR3 has 14 residues. The V gene lost 0 bases and the J gene lost 1 base, with 7 bases spanning the gap. From germline, CDR1 is SGHRS and CDR2 YFSETQ. CDR3 region: CASSLVGAQETQYF. The CDR3 region has the DNA TGCGCCAGCAGCTTGGTGGGGGCCCAAGAGACCCAGTACTTC.

The rearrangement uses TRBV6-5 and TRBJ1-5; TRBD1 aligns across 7 bases. After removal of 5 bases from V and 6 bases from J, the junction contained 7 bases not matched to a gene. CDR3 length: 14 amino acids. Germline V gene sequence: CDR1 MNHEY, CDR2 SVGAGI. This chain's CDR3 is CASSDRAGSQPQHF. DNA of the CDR3: TGTGCCAGCAGTGACAGGGCGGGAAGTCAGCCCCAGCATTTT.

This clone has more than one count but fewer than ten. This rearrangement joins TRBV2 to TRBJ2-3, with D possibly being TRBD2 (7 bases). The length of the CDR3 is 13 residues. With 8 bases removed from V and 5 bases from J, the gap between germline ends came to 14 bases. CDR1 and CDR2 (germline): SNHLY, FYNNEI. For the CDR3, the DNA is TGTGCCAGCTGTCCCGGGGGGCGAGATACGCAGTATTTT. Protein sequence: CASCPGGRDTQYF.

The chain is built from TRBV5-1 and TRBJ1-4; 9 bases line up with TRBD1. J was trimmed by 7 bases and V by 0 bases; bases with no gene match: 4. Germline CDR1 reads SGHRS; CDR2 reads YFSETQ. The CDR3 has 15 residues. CDR3 DNA: TGCGCCAGCAGCTTGGCCGTGACAGGGGGTGAAAAACTGTTTTTT. Translation gives CASSLAVTGGEKLFF.

Written as DNA, the CDR3 is TGTGCCAGCTCACCAGGGGGACAGGGGAGTGTCTACGAGCAGTACTTC. Translation: CASSPGGQGSVYEQYF. The rearrangement joins TRBV18 to TRBJ2-7, with TRBD1 matching 10 bases. After removal of 2 bases from V and 3 bases from J, the junction contained 7 bases not matched to a gene. CDR1 and CDR2 (germline): KGHSH, LQKENI. This CDR3 region has 16 residues.

V gene TRBV10-3 combines with J gene TRBJ2-1; D gene unclear. The CDR3 contains 15 residues. Germline CDR1 is ENHRY and CDR2 is SYGVKD. V lost 9 bases, J lost 4 bases, and 19 bases lay in between. The CDR3 region has the DNA TGTGCCATTTCGGAGTCGGGCGGTGTTTACAATGAGCAGTTCTTC. Translation gives CAISESGGVYNEQFF.

This chain uses TRBV5-1 with TRBJ2-5; 12 bases fit TRBD2. The germline V gene has CDR1 SGHRS and CDR2 YFSETQ. Unmatched junction bases numbered 10, after V lost 1 base and J lost 3 bases. CDR3 length equals 18 residues. The CDR3 DNA follows: TGCGCCAGCAGCTTGATCCCTAGCGGGAGGGCCCTCGAAGAGACCCAGTACTTC. This encodes CASSLIPSGRALEETQYF.

CDR3 in amino acids: CASSEGWVSYEQYF. The CDR3 DNA reads TGTGCCAGCAGTGAAGGTTGGGTTTCCTACGAGCAGTACTTC. The V and J genes are TRBV6-1 and TRBJ2-7; D gene uncertain. The CDR3 loop spans 14 amino acids. The germline V gene has CDR1 MNHNS and CDR2 SASEGT. V shed 1 base and J shed 1 base, with 8 bases lying between them.

Turning to this clone: This same CDR3 is encoded by further DNA sequences in the sample. The rearrangement uses TRBV30 and TRBJ2-5; D is unclear. The CDR3 totals 11 residues. The V gene's germline CDR1 is GTSNPN and CDR2 SVGIG (reference sequence). V was cut by 0 bases and J by 5 bases, with 4 bases left in between. The CDR3 region has the DNA TGTGCCTGGAGTGTACAGGAGACCCAGTACTTC. Amino acid sequence: CAWSVQETQYF. Variable domain in full (rest from reference TRBV30 and TRBJ2-5): SQTIHQWPATLVQPVGSPLSLECTVEGTSNPNLYWYRQAAGRGLQLLFYSVGIGQISSEVPQNLSASRPQDRQFILSSKKLLLSDSGFYLCAWSVQETQYFGPGTRLLVL.

This rearrangement joins TRBV6-1 to TRBJ2-2; 8 positions match TRBD1. Per germline, CDR1 MNHNS and CDR2 SASEGT. Germline trimming cut 1 base from V and 3 bases from J; bases unmatched to any gene: 4. The CDR3 is 16 amino acids. CDR3 DNA: TGTGCCAGCAGTGAAGAGGCAGGGGGCCACACCGGGGAGCTGTTTTTT. Its protein product is CASSEEAGGHTGELFF.

The chain joins TRBV6-1 to TRBJ2-3; D gene unclear. Germline V gene sequence: CDR1 MNHNS, CDR2 SASEGT. This CDR3 spans 11 amino acids. The ends were cut back, 4 bases at V and 6 bases at J, with 5 bases in the middle. CDR3 sequence reads: CASSVGDTQYF. The CDR3 nucleotides read TGTGCCAGCAGTGTGGGGGATACGCAGTATTTT.

This sequence joins TRBV29-1 and TRBJ2-5; D gene uncertain. CDR3 length: 14 amino acids. The germline V and J ends were trimmed by 2 bases and 1 base, with 11 bases remaining between them. The germline CDR1 and CDR2 sequences are SQVTM and ANQGSEA. CDR3: CSVEKYGFQETQYF. The CDR3 DNA follows: TGCAGCGTTGAAAAATACGGATTCCAAGAGACCCAGTACTTC.

This clone appeared a few times. The chain couples TRBV5-1 to TRBJ2-7; 8 bases line up with TRBD1. The CDR3 is 14 residues long. V lost 5 bases, J lost 1 base, and 5 bases stayed unmatched. In germline, CDR1 is SGHRS, CDR2 YFSETQ. CDR3: CASRVTGGSYEQYF. The CDR3 region has the DNA TGCGCCAGCAGGGTTACAGGGGGTTCCTACGAGCAGTACTTC.

This chain uses TRBV28 with TRBJ1-2, with D possibly matching TRBD1 (6 bases). The CDR3 runs to 14 residues. The germline V gene encodes CDR1 MDHEN and CDR2 SYDVKM. The germline V and J ends were trimmed by 3 bases and 4 bases, with 12 bases remaining between them. DNA for the CDR3: TGTGCCAGCAGTTTCGGAACAGGGCCCTATGGCTACACCTTC. It translates to CASSFGTGPYGYTF.

This clone was detected once. V usage is TRBV5-1 and J usage is TRBJ2-1; 8 bases are a match to TRBD2. CDR3 length: 15 amino acids. Trimming took 5 bases from V and 5 from J; bases not matched to a gene: 9. CDR1 and CDR2 from the germline V gene are SGHRS and YFSETQ. The CDR3 DNA is TGCGCCAGCAGTGGAAGCGGGGGACTTAACAATGAGCAGTTCTTC. Protein sequence: CASSGSGGLNNEQFF.

The CDR3 coding sequence is TGTGCCAGCAGCTTAACTCGCCCAATTGAGGGTGAGCAGTTCTTC. Its translation: CASSLTRPIEGEQFF. The chain is built from TRBV7-9 and TRBJ2-1; D possibly corresponds to TRBD2 (5 bases). Deletions cut 2 bases from V and 9 bases from J, with 17 bases between. The germline gives CDR1 SEHNR, CDR2 FQNEAQ (reference sequence). CDR3 length equals 15 residues. The whole variable domain, remainder taken from reference TRBV7-9 and TRBJ2-1, is DTGVSQNPRHKITKRGQNVTFRCDPISEHNRLYWYRQTLGQGPEFLTYFQNEAQLEKSRLLSDRFSAERPKGSFSTLEIQRTEQGDSAMYLCASSLTRPIEGEQFFGPGTRLTVL.

The rearrangement uses TRBV29-1 and TRBJ2-3, with TRBD1 matching over 8 bases. The CDR3 has 12 amino acids. Germline-derived CDR1 and CDR2 are SQVTM and ANQGSEA. The trim removed 4 bases at V and 5 bases at J, leaving 2 bases unmatched. CDR3: CSVAGGIDTQYF. The CDR3 DNA reads TGCAGCGTTGCAGGGGGCATAGATACGCAGTATTTT.

V and J are TRBV7-2 and TRBJ2-5; D could derive from TRBD1 or TRBD2 (6 bases each). The length of the CDR3 is 14 residues. The germline V gene encodes CDR1 SGHTA and CDR2 FQGNSA. V lost 4 bases and J lost 5, with 14 bases in between. CDR3 loop: CASSSRGARETQYF. CDR3 sequence (DNA): TGTGCCAGCAGCTCAAGGGGGGCAAGGGAGACCCAGTACTTC.

This clone has a handful of counts. This chain uses TRBV4-2 with TRBJ2-2; D may be TRBD1 or TRBD2 (6 bases each). The CDR3 length is 16 residues. V was pared by 1 base and J by 4 bases, with 13 bases between. Germline loops: CDR1 LGHNA, CDR2 YNFKEQ. The CDR3 DNA reads as TGTGCCAGCAGCCAAGGGGGGGCAGGGCCCACCGGGGAGCTGTTTTTT. As protein: CASSQGGAGPTGELFF.

V gene TRBV25-1 combines with J gene TRBJ2-1; a weak D match, TRBD2 (6 bases). The germline V gene encodes CDR1 MGHDK and CDR2 SYGVNS. V lost 4 bases to trimming and J lost 0 bases, with 16 bases between them. This CDR3 contains 17 residues. The CDR3 spells CASSGGMGGSSYNEQFF. The CDR3 DNA is TGTGCCAGCAGTGGGGGAATGGGAGGTAGCTCCTACAATGAGCAGTTCTTC.

The CDR3 reads CASSDSSAAIGTDTQYF. In DNA form, the CDR3 reads TGTGCCAGCAGTGACTCGTCGGCGGCTATTGGGACAGATACGCAGTATTTT. The V gene is TRBV6-4, the J gene TRBJ2-3; no reliable D call. Per the germline V gene, CDR1 is MRHNA and CDR2 is SNTAGT. The CDR3 covers 17 residues. Trimming cost V 0 bases and J 3 bases, with 16 bases left between them.